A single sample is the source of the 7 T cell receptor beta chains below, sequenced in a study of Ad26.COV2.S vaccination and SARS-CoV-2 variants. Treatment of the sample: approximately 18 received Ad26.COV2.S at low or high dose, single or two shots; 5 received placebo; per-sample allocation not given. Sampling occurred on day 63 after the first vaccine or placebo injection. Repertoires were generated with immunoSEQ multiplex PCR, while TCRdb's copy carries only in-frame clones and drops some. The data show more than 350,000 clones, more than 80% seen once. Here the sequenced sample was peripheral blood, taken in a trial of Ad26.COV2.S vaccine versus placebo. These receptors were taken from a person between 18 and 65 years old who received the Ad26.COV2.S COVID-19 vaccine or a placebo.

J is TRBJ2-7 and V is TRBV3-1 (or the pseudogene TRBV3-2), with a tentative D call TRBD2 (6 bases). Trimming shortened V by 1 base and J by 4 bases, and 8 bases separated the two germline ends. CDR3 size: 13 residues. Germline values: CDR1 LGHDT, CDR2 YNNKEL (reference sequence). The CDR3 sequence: CASSQAGVYEQYF. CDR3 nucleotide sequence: TGTGCCAGCAGCCAAGCGGGAGTTTACGAGCAGTACTTC.

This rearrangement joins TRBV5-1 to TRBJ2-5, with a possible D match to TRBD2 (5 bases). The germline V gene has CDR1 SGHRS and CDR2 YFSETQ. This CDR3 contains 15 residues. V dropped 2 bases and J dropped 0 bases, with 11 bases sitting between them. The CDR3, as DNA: TGCGCCAGCAGCTTTCGGACTGAGTACCAAGAGACCCAGTACTTC. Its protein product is CASSFRTEYQETQYF.

CDR3 bases: TGTGCCAGCAGTCCCCCGACTCCCTACGAGCAGTACTTC. It is translated as CASSPPTPYEQYF. The V and J genes are TRBV25-1 and TRBJ2-7; D ambiguous. The V and J ends lost 5 bases and 2 bases respectively, with 10 bases between them. This CDR3 is built from 13 residues. Germline V gene sequence: CDR1 MGHDK, CDR2 SYGVNS.

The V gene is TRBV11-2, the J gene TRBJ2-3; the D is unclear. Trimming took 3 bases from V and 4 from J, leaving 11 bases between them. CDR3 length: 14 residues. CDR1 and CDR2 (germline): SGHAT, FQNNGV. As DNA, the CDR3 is TGTGCCAGCAGCTTTTTCCTCTTGGCAGATACGCAGTATTTT. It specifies CASSFFLLADTQYF.

CDR3 bases: TGTGCCAGCAGCCCGGGGGGTCAGCCCCAGCATTTT. It is translated as CASSPGGQPQHF. This sequence joins TRBV3-1 (or the pseudogene TRBV3-2) and TRBJ1-5; possibly TRBD1 for D (5 bases). Trimming removed 4 bases from V and 6 bases from J, with 7 bases in between. Germline lookup yields CDR1 LGHDT and CDR2 YNNKEL (reference sequence). There are 12 residues in the CDR3.

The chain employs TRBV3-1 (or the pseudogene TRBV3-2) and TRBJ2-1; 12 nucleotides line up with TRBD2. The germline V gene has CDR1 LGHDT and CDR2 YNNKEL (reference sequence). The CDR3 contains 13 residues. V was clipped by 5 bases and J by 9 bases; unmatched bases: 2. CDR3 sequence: CASSGLAGFEQFF. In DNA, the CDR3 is TGTGCCAGCAGCGGACTAGCGGGATTTGAGCAGTTCTTC.

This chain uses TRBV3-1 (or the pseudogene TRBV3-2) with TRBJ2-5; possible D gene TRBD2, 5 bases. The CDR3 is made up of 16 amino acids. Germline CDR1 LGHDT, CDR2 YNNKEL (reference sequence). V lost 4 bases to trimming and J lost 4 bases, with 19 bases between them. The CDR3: CASSRRGSAILETQYF. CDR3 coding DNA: TGTGCCAGCAGCCGTCGGGGAAGCGCGATCTTAGAGACCCAGTACTTC.